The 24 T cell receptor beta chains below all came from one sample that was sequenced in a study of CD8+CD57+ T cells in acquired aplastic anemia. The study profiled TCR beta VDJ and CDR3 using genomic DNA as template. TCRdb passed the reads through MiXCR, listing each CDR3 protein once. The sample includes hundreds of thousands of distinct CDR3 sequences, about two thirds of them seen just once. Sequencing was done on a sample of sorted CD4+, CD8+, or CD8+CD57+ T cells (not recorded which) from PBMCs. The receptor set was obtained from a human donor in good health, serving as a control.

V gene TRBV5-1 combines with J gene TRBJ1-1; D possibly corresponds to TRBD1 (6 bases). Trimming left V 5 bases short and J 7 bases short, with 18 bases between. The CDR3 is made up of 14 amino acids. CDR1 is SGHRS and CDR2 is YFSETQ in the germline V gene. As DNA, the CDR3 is TGCGCCAGCAGTATGGGAGGGGGGGCAAGTGAAGCTTTCTTT. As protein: CASSMGGGASEAFF.

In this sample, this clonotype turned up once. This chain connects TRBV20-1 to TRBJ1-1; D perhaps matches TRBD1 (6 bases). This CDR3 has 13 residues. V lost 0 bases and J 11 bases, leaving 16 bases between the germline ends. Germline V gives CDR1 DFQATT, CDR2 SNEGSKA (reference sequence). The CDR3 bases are TGCAGTGCTAGAGATGTACGACAGGAATTGGCTTTCTTT. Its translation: CSARDVRQELAFF.

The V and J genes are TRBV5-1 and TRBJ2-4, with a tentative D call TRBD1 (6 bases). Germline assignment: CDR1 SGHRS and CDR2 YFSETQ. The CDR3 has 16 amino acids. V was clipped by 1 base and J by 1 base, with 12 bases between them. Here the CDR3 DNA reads TGCGCCAGCAGCTTGCCAGGGCAGGGGGCCAAAAACATTCAGTACTTC. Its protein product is CASSLPGQGAKNIQYF.

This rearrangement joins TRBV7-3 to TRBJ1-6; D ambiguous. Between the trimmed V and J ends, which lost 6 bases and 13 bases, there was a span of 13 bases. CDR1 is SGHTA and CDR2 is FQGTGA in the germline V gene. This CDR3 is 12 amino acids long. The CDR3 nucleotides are TGTGCCAGCAGTGACGAGCTAGCGCCCCTCCACTTT. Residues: CASSDELAPLHF.

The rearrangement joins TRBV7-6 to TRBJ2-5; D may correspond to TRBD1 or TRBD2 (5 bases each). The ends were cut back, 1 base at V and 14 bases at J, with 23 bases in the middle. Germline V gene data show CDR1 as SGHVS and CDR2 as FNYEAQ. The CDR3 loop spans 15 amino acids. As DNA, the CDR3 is TGTGCCAGCAGCTTAGGGGGTACGGGGCAGGGCTACACCTACTTC. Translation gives CASSLGGTGQGYTYF.

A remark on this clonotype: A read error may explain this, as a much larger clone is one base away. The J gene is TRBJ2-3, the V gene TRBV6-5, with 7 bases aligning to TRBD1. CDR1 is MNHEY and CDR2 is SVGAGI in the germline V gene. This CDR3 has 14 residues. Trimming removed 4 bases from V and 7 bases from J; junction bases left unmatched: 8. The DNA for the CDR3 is TGTGCCAGCAGTTCGGGACAGCTTTCGCATACGCAGTATTTT. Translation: CASSSGQLSHTQYF.

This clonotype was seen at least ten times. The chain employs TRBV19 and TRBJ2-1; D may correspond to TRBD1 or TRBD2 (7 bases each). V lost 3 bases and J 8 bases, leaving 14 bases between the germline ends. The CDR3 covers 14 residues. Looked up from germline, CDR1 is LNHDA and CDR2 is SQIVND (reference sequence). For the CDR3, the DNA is TGTGCCAGTAGTATGGCAGGGGGGAGGGATGAGCAGTTCTTC. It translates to CASSMAGGRDEQFF.

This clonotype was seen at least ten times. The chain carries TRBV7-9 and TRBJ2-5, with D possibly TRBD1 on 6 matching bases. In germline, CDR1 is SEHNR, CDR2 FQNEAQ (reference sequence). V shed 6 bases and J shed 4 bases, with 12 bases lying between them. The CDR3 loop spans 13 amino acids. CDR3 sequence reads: CASSPQGGETQYF. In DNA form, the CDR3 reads TGTGCCAGCAGTCCCCAAGGGGGAGAGACCCAGTACTTC.

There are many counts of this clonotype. The CDR3 nucleotides are TGTGCCAGCACACAAGGGGGACCATTTGACGAGCAGTACTTC. It specifies CASTQGGPFDEQYF. The genes are TRBV12-3 or TRBV12-4 and TRBJ2-7, with D perhaps TRBD1 (6 bases). The CDR3 has 14 residues. V lost 7 bases and J lost 5, with 18 bases in between.

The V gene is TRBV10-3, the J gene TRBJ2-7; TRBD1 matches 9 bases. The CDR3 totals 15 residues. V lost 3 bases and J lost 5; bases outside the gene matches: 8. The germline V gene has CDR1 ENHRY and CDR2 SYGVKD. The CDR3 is CAISDSSGTGNEQYF. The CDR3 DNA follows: TGTGCCATCAGTGATTCCTCCGGGACAGGGAACGAGCAGTACTTC.

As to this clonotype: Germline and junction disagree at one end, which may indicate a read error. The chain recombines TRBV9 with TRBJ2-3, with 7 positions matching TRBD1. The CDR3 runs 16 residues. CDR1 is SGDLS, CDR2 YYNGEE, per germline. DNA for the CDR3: TGTGCCAGCAGCAGCGATCGGGACAGAAGCACAGATTCGCAGTATTTT. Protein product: CASSSDRDRSTDSQYF.

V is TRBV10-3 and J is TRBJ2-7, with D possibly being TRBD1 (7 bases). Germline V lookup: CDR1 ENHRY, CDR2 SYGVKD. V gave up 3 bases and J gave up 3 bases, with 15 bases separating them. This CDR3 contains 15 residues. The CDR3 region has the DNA TGTGCCATCAGTGATGGATCAGGGGGGTTCTACGAGCAGTACTTC. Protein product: CAISDGSGGFYEQYF.

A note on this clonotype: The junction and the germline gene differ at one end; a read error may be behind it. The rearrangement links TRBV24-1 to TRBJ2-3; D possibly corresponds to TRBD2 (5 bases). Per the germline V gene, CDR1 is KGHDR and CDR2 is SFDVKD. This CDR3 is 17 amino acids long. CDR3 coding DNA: TGCGCCAGCAGCCAAGATTGGGCGGCACCTAGCACGGATACGCAGTATTTT. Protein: CASSQDWAAPSTDTQYF.

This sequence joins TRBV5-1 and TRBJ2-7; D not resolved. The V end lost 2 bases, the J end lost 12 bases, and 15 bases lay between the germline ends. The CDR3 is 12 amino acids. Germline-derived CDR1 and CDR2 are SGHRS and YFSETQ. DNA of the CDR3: TGCGCCAGCAGCTTAGCCGTGACTGACGGGTACTTC. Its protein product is CASSLAVTDGYF.

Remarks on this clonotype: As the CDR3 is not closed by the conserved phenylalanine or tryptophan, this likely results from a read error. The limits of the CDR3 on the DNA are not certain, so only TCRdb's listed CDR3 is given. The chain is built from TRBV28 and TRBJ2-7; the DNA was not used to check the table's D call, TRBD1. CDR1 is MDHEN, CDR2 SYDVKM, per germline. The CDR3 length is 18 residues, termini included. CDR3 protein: CASSLGGGLGRSHEQYFG.

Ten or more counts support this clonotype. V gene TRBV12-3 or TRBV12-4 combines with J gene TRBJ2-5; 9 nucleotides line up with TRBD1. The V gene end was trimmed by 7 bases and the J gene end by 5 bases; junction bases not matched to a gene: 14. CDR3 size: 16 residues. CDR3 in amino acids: CASTLGTGSVSETQYF. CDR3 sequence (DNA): TGTGCCAGCACCCTCGGGACAGGGTCGGTATCGGAGACCCAGTACTTC.

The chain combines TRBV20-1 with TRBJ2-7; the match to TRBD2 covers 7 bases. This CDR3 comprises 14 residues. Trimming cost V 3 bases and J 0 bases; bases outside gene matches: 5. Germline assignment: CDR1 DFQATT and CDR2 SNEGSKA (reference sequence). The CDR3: CSASAGGSSYEQYF. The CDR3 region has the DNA TGCAGTGCTAGTGCCGGGGGGAGCTCCTACGAGCAGTACTTC.

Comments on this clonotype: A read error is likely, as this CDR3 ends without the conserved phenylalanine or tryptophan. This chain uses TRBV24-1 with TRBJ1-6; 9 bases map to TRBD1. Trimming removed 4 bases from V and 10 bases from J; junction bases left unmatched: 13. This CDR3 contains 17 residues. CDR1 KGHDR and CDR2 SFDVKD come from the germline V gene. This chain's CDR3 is CATSDSTGGPSSSPLHL. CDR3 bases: TGTGCCACCAGTGACAGTACAGGGGGCCCATCCAGCTCACCCCTCCACCTT.

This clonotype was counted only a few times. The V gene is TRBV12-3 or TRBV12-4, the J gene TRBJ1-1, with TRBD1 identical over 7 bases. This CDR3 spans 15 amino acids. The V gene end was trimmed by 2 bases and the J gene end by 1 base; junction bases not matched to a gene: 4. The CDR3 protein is CASSLLQGKNTEAFF. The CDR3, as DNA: TGTGCCAGCAGTTTATTACAGGGGAAGAACACTGAAGCTTTCTTT.

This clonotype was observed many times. The CDR3 here is CSARRTEAFF. In nucleotides, the CDR3 is TGCAGTGCTAGGAGGACTGAAGCTTTCTTT. V gene TRBV20-1 combines with J gene TRBJ1-1; D not certain. V dropped 3 bases and J dropped 5 bases, with 4 bases sitting between them. Germline V lookup: CDR1 DFQATT, CDR2 SNEGSKA (reference sequence). This CDR3 comprises 10 residues.

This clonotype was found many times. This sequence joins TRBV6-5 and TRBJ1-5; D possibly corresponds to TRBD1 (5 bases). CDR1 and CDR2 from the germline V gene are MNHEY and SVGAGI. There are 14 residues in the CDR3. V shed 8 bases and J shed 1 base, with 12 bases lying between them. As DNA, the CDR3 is TGTGCCAGCGCATCTGGACAAAGCAATCAGCCCCAGCATTTT. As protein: CASASGQSNQPQHF.

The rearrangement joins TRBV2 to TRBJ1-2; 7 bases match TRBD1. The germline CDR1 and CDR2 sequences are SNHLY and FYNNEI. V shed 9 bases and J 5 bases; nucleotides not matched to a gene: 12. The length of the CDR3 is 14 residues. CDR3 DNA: TGTGCCAGAAGGACAGGCGGTTTAGGATATGGCTACACCTTC. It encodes CARRTGGLGYGYTF.

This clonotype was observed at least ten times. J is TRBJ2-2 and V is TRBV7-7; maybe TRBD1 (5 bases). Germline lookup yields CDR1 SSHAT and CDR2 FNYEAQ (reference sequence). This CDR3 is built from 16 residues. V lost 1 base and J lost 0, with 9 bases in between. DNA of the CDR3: TGTGCCAGCAGCTTAGTGGCAGGGTCGAACACCGGGGAGCTGTTTTTT. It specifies CASSLVAGSNTGELFF. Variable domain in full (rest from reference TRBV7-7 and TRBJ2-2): GAGVSQSPRYKVTKRGQDVTLRCDPISSHATLYWYQQALGQGPEFLTYFNYEAQPDKSGLPSDRFSAERPEGSISTLTIQRTEQRDSAMYRCASSLVAGSNTGELFFGEGSRLTVL.

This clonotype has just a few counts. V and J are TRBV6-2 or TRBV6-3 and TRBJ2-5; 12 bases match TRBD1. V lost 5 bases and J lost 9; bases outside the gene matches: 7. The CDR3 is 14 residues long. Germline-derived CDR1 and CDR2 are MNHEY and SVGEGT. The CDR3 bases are TGTGCCAGCAGTGGGACAGGGGGCCTCCAGCCCCAGTACTTC. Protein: CASSGTGGLQPQYF.